This T cell receptor (beta chain) was found in a study of T cell clonality in common variable immunodeficiency. Findings and caveats of the study: Shared TCRbeta clones were fewer between CVID subjects than controls.

Patients and controls were mostly of Caucasian heritage. Donors gave about 5 to 8 ml heparinized peripheral whole blood. J lost 1 base, V lost 1 base, and 3 bases had no gene match. This CDR3 is built from 15 residues. CDR1 is SGHNT and CDR2 is YYREEE in the germline V gene (reference sequence). This clone has ten or more counts. Its target is unknown. The read terminates 3 residues ahead of where the CDR3 ends, so the germline J gene completes it. Profiling relied on immunoSEQ multiplex PCR, and the TCRdb table lists in-frame clones only, not all of them. The repertoire consists of 40,000 to 65,000 clones, none detected only once.

The sequenced sample was peripheral blood mononuclear cells. The rearrangement uses TRBV5-4 and TRBJ1-2; 8 bases align to TRBD1. The sequence came from a person aged 18 to 70 in good health. CDR3 amino acids: CASSLKTGDNYGYTF. Partial CDR3 DNA: TGTGCCAGCAGCTTGAAGACAGGGGATAACTATGGC. The whole variable domain, filled in from reference TRBV5-4 and TRBJ1-2, reads ETGVTQSPTHLIKTRGQQVTLRCSSQSGHNTVSWYQQALGQGPQFIFQYYREEENGRGNFPPRFSGLQFPNYSSELNVNALELDDSALYLCASSLKTGDNYGYTFGSGTRLTVV.